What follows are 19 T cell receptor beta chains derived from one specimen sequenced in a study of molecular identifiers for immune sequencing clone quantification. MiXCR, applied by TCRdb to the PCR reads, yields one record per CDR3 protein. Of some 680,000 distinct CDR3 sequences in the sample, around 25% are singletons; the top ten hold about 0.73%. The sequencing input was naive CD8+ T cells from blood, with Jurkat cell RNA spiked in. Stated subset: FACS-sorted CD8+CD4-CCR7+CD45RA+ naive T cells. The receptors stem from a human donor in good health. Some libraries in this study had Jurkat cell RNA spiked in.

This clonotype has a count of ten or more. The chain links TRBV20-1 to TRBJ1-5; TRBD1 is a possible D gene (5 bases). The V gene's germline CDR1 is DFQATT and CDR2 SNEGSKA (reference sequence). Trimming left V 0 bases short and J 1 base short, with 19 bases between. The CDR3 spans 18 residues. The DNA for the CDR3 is TGCAGTGCTAGAGATATAAGCGGGATACAGGTCAGCAATCAGCCCCAGCATTTT. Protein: CSARDISGIQVSNQPQHF.

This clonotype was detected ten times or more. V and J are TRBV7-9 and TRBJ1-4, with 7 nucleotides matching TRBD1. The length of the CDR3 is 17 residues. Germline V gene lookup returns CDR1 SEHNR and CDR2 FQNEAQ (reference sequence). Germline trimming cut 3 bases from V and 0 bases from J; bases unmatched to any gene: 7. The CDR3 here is CASSLLTGPSTNEKLFF. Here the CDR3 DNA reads TGTGCCAGCAGCTTGCTGACAGGGCCCTCAACTAATGAAAAACTGTTTTTT.

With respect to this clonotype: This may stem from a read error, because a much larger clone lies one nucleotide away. In nucleotides, the CDR3 is TGTGCCAGCAGCAAAGGTGATAGCGGGGCACGTAGAGATACGCAGTGTTTT. Translated: CASSKGDSGARRDTQCF. The chain couples TRBV21-1 to TRBJ2-3; TRBD2, as called in the table, went unchecked against the DNA. TRBV21-1 is a pseudogene segment. The CDR3 is 17 amino acids.

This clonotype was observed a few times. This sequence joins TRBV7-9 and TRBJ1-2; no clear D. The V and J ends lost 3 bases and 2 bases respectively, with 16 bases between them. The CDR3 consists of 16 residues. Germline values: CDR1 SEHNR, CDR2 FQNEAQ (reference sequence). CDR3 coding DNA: TGTGCCAGCAGCTTCGGTTCTACACCTTCAAACTATGGCTACACCTTC. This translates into CASSFGSTPSNYGYTF.

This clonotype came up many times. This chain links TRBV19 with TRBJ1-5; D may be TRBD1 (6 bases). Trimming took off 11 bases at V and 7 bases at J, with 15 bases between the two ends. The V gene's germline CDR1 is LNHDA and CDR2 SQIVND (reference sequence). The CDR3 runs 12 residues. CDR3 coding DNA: TGTGCCGCTCAGGGGTATGGACAGCCCCAGCATTTT. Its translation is CAAQGYGQPQHF.

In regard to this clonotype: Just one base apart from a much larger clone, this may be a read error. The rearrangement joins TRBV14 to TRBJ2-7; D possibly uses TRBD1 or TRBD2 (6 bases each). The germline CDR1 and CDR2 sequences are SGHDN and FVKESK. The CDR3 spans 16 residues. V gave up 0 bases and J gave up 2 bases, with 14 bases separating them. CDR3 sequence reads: CASSQETGGFPYEQYF. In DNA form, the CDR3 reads TGTGCCAGCAGCCAAGAGACAGGAGGGTTCCCCTACGAGCAGTACTTC. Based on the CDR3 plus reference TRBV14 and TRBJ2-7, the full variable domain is EAGVTQFPSHSVIEKGQTVTLRCDPISGHDNLYWYRRVMGKEIKFLLHFVKESKQDESGMPNNRFLAERTGGTYSTLKVQPAELEDSGVYFCASSQETGGFPYEQYFGPGTRLTVT.

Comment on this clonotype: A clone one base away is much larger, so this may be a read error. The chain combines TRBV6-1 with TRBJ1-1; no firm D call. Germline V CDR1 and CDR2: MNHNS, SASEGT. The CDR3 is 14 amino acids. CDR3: CASSEAYRTLEAVF. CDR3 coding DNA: TGTGCCAGCAGTGAAGCGTACCGAACACTCGAAGCTGTCTTT.

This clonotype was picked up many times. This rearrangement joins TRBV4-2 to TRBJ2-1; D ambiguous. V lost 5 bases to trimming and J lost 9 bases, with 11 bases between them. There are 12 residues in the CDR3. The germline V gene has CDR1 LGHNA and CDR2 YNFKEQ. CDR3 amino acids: CASSYLGPEQFF. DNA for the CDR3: TGTGCCAGCAGCTATCTTGGGCCTGAGCAGTTCTTC.

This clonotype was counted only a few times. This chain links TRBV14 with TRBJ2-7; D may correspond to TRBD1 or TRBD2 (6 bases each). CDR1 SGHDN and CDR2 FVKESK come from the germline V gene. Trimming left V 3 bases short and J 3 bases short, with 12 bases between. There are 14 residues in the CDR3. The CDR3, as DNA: TGTGCCAGCAGCCACCAACAGGGAGGCTACGAGCAGTACTTC. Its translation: CASSHQQGGYEQYF.

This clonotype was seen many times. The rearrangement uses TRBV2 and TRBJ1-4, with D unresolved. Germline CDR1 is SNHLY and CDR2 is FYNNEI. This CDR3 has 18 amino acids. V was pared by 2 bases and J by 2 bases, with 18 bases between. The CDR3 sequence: CASSERREGLGTNEKLFF. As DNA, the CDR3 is TGTGCCAGCAGTGAACGGCGGGAGGGTCTAGGGACTAATGAAAAACTGTTTTTT. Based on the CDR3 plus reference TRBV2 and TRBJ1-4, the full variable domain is EPEVTQTPSHQVTQMGQEVILRCVPISNHLYFYWYRQILGQKVEFLVSFYNNEISEKSEIFDDQFSVERPDGSNFTLKIRSTKLEDSAMYFCASSERREGLGTNEKLFFGSGTQLSVL.

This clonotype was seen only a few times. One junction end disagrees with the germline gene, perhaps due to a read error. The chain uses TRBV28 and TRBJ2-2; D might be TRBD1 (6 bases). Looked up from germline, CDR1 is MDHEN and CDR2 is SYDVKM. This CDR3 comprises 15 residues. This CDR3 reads CASSFRDTSTGELLF. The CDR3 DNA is TGTGCCAGCAGTTTCAGGGACACTTCCACCGGGGAGCTGCTTTTT.

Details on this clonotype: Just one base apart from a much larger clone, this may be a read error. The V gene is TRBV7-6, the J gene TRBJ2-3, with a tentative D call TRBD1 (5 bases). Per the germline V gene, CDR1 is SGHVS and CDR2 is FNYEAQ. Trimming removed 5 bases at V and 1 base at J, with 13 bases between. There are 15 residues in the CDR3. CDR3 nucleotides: TGTGCCAGCAGCGATGACAGTCTCTGCACAGATACGCAGTATTTT. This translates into CASSDDSLCTDTQYF.

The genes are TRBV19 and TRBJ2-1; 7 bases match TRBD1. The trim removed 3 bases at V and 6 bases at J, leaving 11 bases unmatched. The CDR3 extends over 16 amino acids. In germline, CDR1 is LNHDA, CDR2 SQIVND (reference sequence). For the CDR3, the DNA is TGTGCCAGTAGTATCGGAGGTAGGGGGCGCGGCAATGAGCAGTTCTTC. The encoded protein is CASSIGGRGRGNEQFF.

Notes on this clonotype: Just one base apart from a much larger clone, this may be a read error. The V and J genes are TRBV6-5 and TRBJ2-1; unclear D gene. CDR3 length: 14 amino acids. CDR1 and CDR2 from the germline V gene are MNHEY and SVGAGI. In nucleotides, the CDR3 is TGTGCCAACAGTTACTCGATGTCTTGGAATGAGCAGTTCTTC. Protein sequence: CANSYSMSWNEQFF.

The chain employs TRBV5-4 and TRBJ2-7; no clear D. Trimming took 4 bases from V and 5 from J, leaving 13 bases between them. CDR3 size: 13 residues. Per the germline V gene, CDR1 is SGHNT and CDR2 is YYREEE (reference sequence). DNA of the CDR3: TGTGCCAGCAGCCACTGGATTGCCGACGAGCAGTACTTC. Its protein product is CASSHWIADEQYF.

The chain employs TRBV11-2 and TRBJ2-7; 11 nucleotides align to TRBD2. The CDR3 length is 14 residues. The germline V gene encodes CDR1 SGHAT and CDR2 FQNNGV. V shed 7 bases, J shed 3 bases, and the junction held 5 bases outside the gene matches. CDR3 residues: CASNPGLADYEQYF. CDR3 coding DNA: TGTGCCAGCAACCCGGGACTAGCGGACTACGAGCAGTACTTC.

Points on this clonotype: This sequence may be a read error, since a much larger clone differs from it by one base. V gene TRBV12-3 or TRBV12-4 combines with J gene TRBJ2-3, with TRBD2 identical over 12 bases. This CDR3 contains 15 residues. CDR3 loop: CASGFASGGADTQYF. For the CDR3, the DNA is TGTGCCAGCGGTTTCGCTAGCGGGGGGGCAGATACGCAGTATTTT.

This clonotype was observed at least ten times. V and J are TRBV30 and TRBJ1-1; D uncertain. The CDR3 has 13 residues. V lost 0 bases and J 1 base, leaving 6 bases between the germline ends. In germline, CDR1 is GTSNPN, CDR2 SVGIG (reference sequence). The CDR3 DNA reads TGTGCCTGGAGTGTGCAGGAGAACACTGAAGCTTTCTTT. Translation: CAWSVQENTEAFF.

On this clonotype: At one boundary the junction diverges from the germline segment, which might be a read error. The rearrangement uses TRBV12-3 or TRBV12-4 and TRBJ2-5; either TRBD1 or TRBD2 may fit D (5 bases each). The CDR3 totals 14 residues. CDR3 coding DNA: TGTGCCAGCAGTCGGGACGCTGGCCAAGAGGCCCAGTACTTC. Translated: CASSRDAGQEAQYF.